The sequence of this T cell receptor (beta chain) was determined in a study of blood T cell repertoires in COVID-19. Study in general: Acute and convalescent COVID-19 specimens originated in the United States, Italy and Spain.

TCRdb's copy holds only in-frame clones and misses some; the assay was immunoSEQ multiplex PCR. The sample consists of approximately 97,000 clones, 70% to 85% of them appearing once. CDR1 is MGHRA, CDR2 YSYEKL, per germline. V was pared by 3 bases and J by 10 bases, with 6 bases of the junction left unmatched. The CDR3 extends over 14 amino acids. The chain combines TRBV4-1 with TRBJ2-1, with TRBD2 identical over 10 bases. Source material: peripheral blood. The receptor comes from a man aged 55 to 69 with active or convalescent COVID-19. The CDR3 sequence: CASSQGEREGEQFF. The CDR3 DNA follows: TGCGCCAGCAGCCAGGGGGAGCGGGAGGGGGAGCAGTTCTTC.